There are a few counts of the clone carrying this T cell receptor beta chain. The data are from a study of blood T cells in healthy people across ages. The people who gave samples were healthy Caucasians from Russia, aged roughly 6 to 100. A J-beta primer mix and a sample-barcoded 5' primer were used in a second PCR of about 7 to 12 cycles. Every single cDNA molecule received a tag from a template-switch adaptor with 12 random nucleotides. All samples gave at least 2.5 million CDR3-containing paired-end reads. TCRdb re-derived calls from the 5' RACE reads in MiXCR, one entry per CDR3 protein. The repertoire holds about 1 million distinct CDR3 sequences, with around 45% as singletons. V was shortened by 6 bases and J by 0 bases, with 7 bases between the two germline ends. The CDR3 is made up of 13 amino acids. Germline CDR1 and CDR2: MNHEY and SMNVEV (reference sequence).

The chain carries TRBV27 and TRBJ2-3, with no clear D. The sample was blood. This TCR came from a woman aged 55-70 years in good health. The CDR3 protein is CASSVWSTDTQYF. In DNA, the CDR3 is TGTGCCAGCAGCGTCTGGAGCACAGATACGCAGTATTTT.